This TCR beta chain was recorded in a study of human T cells and chemical hapten exposure. Study overall: Once 0.01% DPC had been applied to the upper back by patch test, readings were taken at 6 days.

With 2 bases removed from V and 3 bases from J, the gap between germline ends came to 5 bases. The CDR3 is 11 amino acids. CDR1 and CDR2 (germline): GTSNPN, SVGIG (reference sequence). Regarding time point: patch test 3, about 24 weeks after DPC sensitization. The treatment here: therapeutic diphenylcyclopropenone sensitization with weekly scalp DPC. TCRdb passed the RACE reads through MiXCR, listing each CDR3 protein once. The repertoire consists of some 97,000 distinct CDR3 sequences, with roughly a quarter occurring once and the leading ten covering 10%. This TCR derives from a man in his forties with alopecia areata. Some clones in this sample may be carry-over from other donors' samples. This rearrangement joins TRBV30 to TRBJ2-7; no reliable D call. The source material was whole blood, sampled in connection with sensitization to the hapten diphenylcyclopropenone (DPC). CDR3 sequence (DNA): TGTGCCTGGAGTTTAGACTACGAGCAGTACTTC. Protein sequence: CAWSLDYEQYF.